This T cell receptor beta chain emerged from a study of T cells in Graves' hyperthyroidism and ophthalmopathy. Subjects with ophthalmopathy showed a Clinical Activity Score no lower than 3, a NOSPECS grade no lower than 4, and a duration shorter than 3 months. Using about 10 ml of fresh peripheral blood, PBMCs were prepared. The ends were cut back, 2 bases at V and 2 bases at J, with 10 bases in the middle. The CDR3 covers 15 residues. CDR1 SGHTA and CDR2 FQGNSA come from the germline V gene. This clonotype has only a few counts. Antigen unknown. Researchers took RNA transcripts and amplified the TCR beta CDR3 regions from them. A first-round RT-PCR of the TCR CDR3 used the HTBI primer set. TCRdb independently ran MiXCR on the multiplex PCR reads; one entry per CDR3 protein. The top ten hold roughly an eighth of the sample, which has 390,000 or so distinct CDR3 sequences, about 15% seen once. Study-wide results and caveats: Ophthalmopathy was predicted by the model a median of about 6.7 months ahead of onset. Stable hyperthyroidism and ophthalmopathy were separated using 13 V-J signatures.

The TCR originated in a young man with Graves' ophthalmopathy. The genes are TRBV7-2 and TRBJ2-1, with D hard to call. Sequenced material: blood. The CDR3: CASSLTGAPYNEQFF. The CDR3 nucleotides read TGTGCCAGCAGCTTAACCGGAGCCCCCTACAATGAGCAGTTCTTC.